The 11 T cell receptor beta chains given below trace back to one sample, sequenced in a study of cytomegalovirus exposure and HLA in healthy donors. PCR was performed using 60 Vbeta and 13 Jbeta primers. TCRdb's table, derived via immunoSEQ multiplex PCR, lists solely in-frame clones and lacks some. The repertoire has over 150,000 clones, over 80% of them found once; the top ten carry more than 1.5%. Sample: PBMCs. The source of these receptors is a human donor in good health.

The chain recombines TRBV11-3 with TRBJ2-7; 9 bases agree with TRBD2. The CDR3 extends over 14 amino acids. CDR1 and CDR2 from the germline V gene are SGHNT and YENEEA. V shed 2 bases and J 6 bases; nucleotides not matched to a gene: 5. The CDR3 DNA reads TGTGCCAGCAGCTTAACGGGACTAGCATCCGAGCAGTACTTC. This sequence encodes CASSLTGLASEQYF.

The chain couples TRBV10-1 to TRBJ1-1; 9 nucleotides align to TRBD1. The CDR3 runs to 14 residues. Per the germline V gene, CDR1 is WNHNN and CDR2 is SYGVQD (reference sequence). After removal of 7 bases from V and 5 bases from J, the junction contained 8 bases not matched to a gene. The CDR3 coding sequence is TGCGCCAGCAAACCGGACAGGGGCGTGACTGAAGCTTTCTTT. As protein: CASKPDRGVTEAFF.

The chain is built from TRBV27 and TRBJ1-6; 7 nucleotides agree with TRBD1. The CDR3 loop spans 14 amino acids. Trimming cost V 6 bases and J 10 bases; bases outside gene matches: 9. Germline loops: CDR1 MNHEY, CDR2 SMNVEV (reference sequence). The CDR3 DNA sequence: TGTGCCAGCAGCCGACAGGGATTTGGATCACCCCTCCACTTT. It translates to CASSRQGFGSPLHF.

The genes are TRBV5-4 and TRBJ1-2; D gene unclear. CDR3 length equals 14 residues. V dropped 3 bases and J dropped 8 bases, with 17 bases sitting between them. Germline V CDR1 and CDR2: SGHNT, YYREEE (reference sequence). This CDR3 reads CASSSGEGFGGYTF. In DNA, the CDR3 is TGTGCCAGCAGCTCCGGGGAGGGTTTTGGCGGCTACACCTTC.

The chain combines TRBV10-3 with TRBJ2-5, with D hard to call. CDR1 is ENHRY, CDR2 SYGVKD, per germline. The CDR3 totals 13 residues. Deletions cut 4 bases from V and 6 bases from J, with 12 bases between. The CDR3 region is CAISGDSWQTQYF. The CDR3 bases are TGTGCCATCAGTGGTGATAGCTGGCAGACCCAGTACTTC.

The gene calls are TRBV5-1 and TRBJ1-1; 7 bases agree with TRBD1. This CDR3 is 13 amino acids long. Germline V gene data show CDR1 as SGHRS and CDR2 as YFSETQ. The V gene end was trimmed by 4 bases and the J gene end by 3 bases; junction bases not matched to a gene: 3. CDR3 in DNA: TGCGCCAGCAGCCATGACAGGGACACTGAAGCTTTCTTT. Translating gives CASSHDRDTEAFF.

Comments on this clone: Sequence at one end of the junction differs from germline and may be a read error. This sample includes further DNA sequences coding for the same CDR3. The rearrangement links TRBV6-5 to TRBJ1-1; TRBD1 might be the D (6 bases). CDR1 is MNHEY, CDR2 SVGAGI, per germline. The CDR3 is 12 residues long. CDR3 coding DNA: TGTGCCAGTACAGGGAAGAACACTGAAGCCTTCTTT. Translating gives CASTGKNTEAFF.

This clone was seen only a few times. This chain joins TRBV4-3 and TRBJ2-6, with D perhaps TRBD1 (6 bases). The CDR3 totals 16 residues. The germline V and J ends were trimmed by 0 bases and 1 base, with 7 bases remaining between them. Germline values: CDR1 LGHNA, CDR2 YSLEER. CDR3 sequence reads: CASSQEQGSGANVLTF. The CDR3 DNA sequence: TGCGCCAGCAGCCAAGAACAGGGATCTGGGGCCAACGTCCTGACTTTC.

The chain couples TRBV6-5 to TRBJ2-7, with a weak D call TRBD2 (5 bases). Between the trimmed V and J ends, which lost 7 bases and 3 bases, there was a span of 13 bases. CDR1 is MNHEY, CDR2 SVGAGI, per germline. This CDR3 has 13 amino acids. CDR3 amino acids: CASTPGLLYEQYF. CDR3 nucleotide sequence: TGTGCCAGCACCCCCGGACTCCTCTACGAGCAGTACTTC.

CDR3: CATSRDRGSNQPQHF. CDR3 sequence (DNA): TGTGCCACCAGCAGAGATCGAGGGAGCAATCAGCCCCAGCATTTT. This rearrangement joins TRBV15 to TRBJ1-5, with D hard to call. V lost 0 bases to trimming and J lost 1 base, with 7 bases between them. Germline-derived CDR1 and CDR2 are LNHNV and YYDKDF (reference sequence). This CDR3 region has 15 residues.

The chain uses TRBV9 and TRBJ2-7, with TRBD1 matching over 9 bases. Germline loops: CDR1 SGDLS, CDR2 YYNGEE. The CDR3 covers 14 residues. V dropped 2 bases and J dropped 6; count of bases not matched to a gene: 6. The CDR3 here is CASSVGQGLTEQYF. The CDR3 DNA is TGTGCCAGCAGCGTCGGACAGGGGCTTACCGAGCAGTACTTC.